The 7 T cell receptor beta chains listed next were all sequenced from one sample in a study of glioma-infiltrating T cells after dendritic cell vaccination. The data were produced by immunoSEQ multiplex PCR, yet TCRdb's version contains in-frame clones alone and is incomplete. The sample shows about 73,000 clones, around 80% of them seen only once. The sequencing used blood, collected before dendritic cell vaccination. Every receptor here comes from a human donor with glioblastoma.

The chain couples TRBV9 to TRBJ1-1; a possible D gene is TRBD1 (5 bases). V shed 3 bases and J shed 1 base, with 7 bases lying between them. The CDR3 runs to 13 residues. The germline V gene has CDR1 SGDLS and CDR2 YYNGEE. CDR3 nucleotide sequence: TGTGCCAGCAGCGCCCAGGGGAACACTGAAGCTTTCTTT. This gives the protein CASSAQGNTEAFF. Full variable domain (missing parts from reference TRBV9 and TRBJ1-1): DSGVTQTPKHLITATGQRVTLRCSPRSGDLSVYWYQQSLDQGLQFLIQYYNGEERAKGNILERFSAQQFPDLHSELNLSSLELGDSALYFCASSAQGNTEAFFGQGTRLTVV.

The rearrangement uses TRBV4-1 and TRBJ1-1; maybe TRBD1 (5 bases). The germline CDR1 and CDR2 sequences are MGHRA and YSYEKL. V was trimmed by 1 base and J by 1 base, leaving 10 bases between them. The CDR3 sequence is 15 residues long. The CDR3 DNA reads as TGCGCCAGCAGCCAAGGGGGGGGTACGAACACTGAAGCTTTCTTT. It specifies CASSQGGGTNTEAFF.

The CDR3 here is CASSSSGGRYNEQFF. In nucleotides, the CDR3 is TGTGCCAGCAGTTCGAGCGGGGGCCGTTACAATGAGCAGTTCTTC. V gene TRBV6-6 combines with J gene TRBJ2-1, with 8 positions matching TRBD2. After removal of 4 bases from V and 4 bases from J, the junction contained 6 bases not matched to a gene. This CDR3 region has 15 residues. CDR1 is MNHNY, CDR2 SVGAGI, per germline (reference sequence).

The chain joins TRBV6-5 to TRBJ2-5; 7 nucleotides agree with TRBD2. Germline assignment: CDR1 MNHEY and CDR2 SVGAGI. The V segment lost 2 bases and the J segment 4 bases; nucleotides outside the gene matches: 4. CDR3 size: 14 residues. The CDR3 nucleotides are TGTGCCAGCAGTTACGGGGCTAGCGGAGAGACCCAGTACTTC. It specifies CASSYGASGETQYF.

V and J are TRBV5-4 and TRBJ1-6, with 10 bases matching TRBD1. J gave up 14 bases and V 0 bases, and 5 bases lay outside the gene matches. This CDR3 has 14 amino acids. The V gene's germline CDR1 is SGHNT and CDR2 YYREEE (reference sequence). The CDR3 DNA follows: TGTGCCAGCAGCTTGGCCAGGACAGGGGGATCCCTCCACTTT. Protein sequence: CASSLARTGGSLHF.

The table lists this clone with a few counts. This chain joins TRBV5-1 and TRBJ1-3; D is possibly TRBD1 (6 bases). The CDR3 contains 15 residues. Germline lookup yields CDR1 SGHRS and CDR2 YFSETQ. Trimming stripped 4 bases from V and 4 bases from J, with 15 bases between. CDR3 amino acids: CASSPGGAAGNTIYF. CDR3 DNA: TGCGCCAGCAGCCCGGGGGGGGCGGCCGGAAACACCATATATTTT.

This clone was picked up a small number of times. DNA of the CDR3: TGTGCCAGCAGCCAAGATCAGGGGGCCGAGTTCTTC. This sequence encodes CASSQDQGAEFF. This rearrangement joins TRBV4-2 to TRBJ2-1; TRBD1 aligns across 8 bases. V gave up 0 bases and J gave up 14 bases; unmatched junction bases: 3. The CDR3 contains 12 residues. Germline V gene data show CDR1 as LGHNA and CDR2 as YNFKEQ.